These 10 T cell receptor beta chains were all obtained from the same sample, sequenced in a study of T cell repertoires in cytomegalovirus infection. Via MiXCR, TCRdb re-called the reads, giving one row per CDR3 protein. The table shows about 200,000 distinct CDR3 sequences, with 8% to 10% occurring only once. Sequenced: PBMCs. All receptors come from a human donor in good health (CMV status not recorded). Some clones in this sample may be carry-over from other donors' samples.

This clonotype was seen repeatedly, ten times or more. This chain joins TRBV28 and TRBJ2-3, with D possibly called TRBD1 or TRBD2 (7 bases each). The CDR3 has 16 amino acids. The V gene lost 6 bases and the J gene lost 3 bases, with 19 bases spanning the gap. CDR1 MDHEN and CDR2 SYDVKM come from the germline V gene. The CDR3 nucleotides read TGTGCCAGCAGCTCTCCAGGGGGGGGAGGGACAGATACGCAGTATTTT. Protein: CASSSPGGGGTDTQYF.

The chain is built from TRBV18 and TRBJ2-7; 8 bases map to TRBD2. Per the germline V gene, CDR1 is KGHSH and CDR2 is LQKENI. V trimming: 0 bases; J trimming: 5 bases; junction bases outside the gene matches: 3. The CDR3 loop spans 14 amino acids. CDR3 protein: CASSPPSGGDEQYF. The CDR3 coding sequence is TGTGCCAGCTCACCACCCTCCGGGGGGGACGAGCAGTACTTC.

This clonotype was seen a few times. DNA for the CDR3: TGTGCCAGCAGATTAGACTACTACAATGAGCAGTTCTTC. Its translation: CASRLDYYNEQFF. This chain links TRBV28 with TRBJ2-1; D is possibly TRBD2 (5 bases). Germline V lookup: CDR1 MDHEN, CDR2 SYDVKM. CDR3 length equals 13 residues. V lost 6 bases, J lost 3 bases, and 9 bases lay in between.

This clonotype has more than one count but fewer than ten. A read error may be the cause here, since a much bigger clone is one base away. This rearrangement joins TRBV28 to TRBJ1-2; 8 bases align to TRBD1. Germline V CDR1 and CDR2: MDHEN, SYDVKM. Losses at the gene ends were 5 bases for V and 2 bases for J; bases not matched to a gene: 1. This CDR3 spans 13 amino acids. The CDR3 loop is CASSRQGNYGYTF. CDR3 bases: TGTGCCAGCAGTCGACAGGGGAACTATGGCTACACCTTC.

This clonotype was counted at least ten times. The chain couples TRBV7-3 to TRBJ2-2; perhaps D is TRBD1 or TRBD2 (5 bases each). This CDR3 comprises 18 residues. The germline CDR1 and CDR2 sequences are SGHTA and FQGTGA. Trimming left V 3 bases short and J 2 bases short, with 19 bases between. Here the CDR3 DNA reads TGTGCCAGCAGCTTCATAACGCCCGGGACCTTTAACACCGGGGAGCTGTTTTTT. It codes for CASSFITPGTFNTGELFF.

The chain recombines TRBV6-2 or TRBV6-3 with TRBJ1-5; tentatively, D is TRBD1 (5 bases). CDR3 size: 13 residues. The germline V and J ends were trimmed by 8 bases and 6 bases, with 14 bases remaining between them. Germline CDR1 MNHEY, CDR2 SVGEGT. The CDR3 coding sequence is TGTGCCAGCGCGGGGGTATTGGCTCAGCCCCAGCATTTT. Its translation: CASAGVLAQPQHF.

This rearrangement joins TRBV2 to TRBJ1-2, with a tentative D call TRBD1 (6 bases). CDR3 length: 14 residues. The germline V gene encodes CDR1 SNHLY and CDR2 FYNNEI. Trimming shortened V by 6 bases and J by 4 bases, and 15 bases separated the two germline ends. For the CDR3, the DNA is TGTGCCAGCAGGGGGGACAAGTCGGCCTATGGCTACACCTTC. Translated: CASRGDKSAYGYTF.

In this sample, this clonotype turned up many times. This chain uses TRBV7-9 with TRBJ2-7; 7 bases match TRBD1. CDR3 length: 16 residues. CDR1 is SEHNR, CDR2 FQNEAQ, per germline (reference sequence). Unmatched junction bases numbered 7, after V lost 1 base and J lost 1 base. CDR3 sequence reads: CASSLVRGQRSYEQYF. DNA of the CDR3: TGTGCCAGCAGCTTAGTCCGGGGACAGCGTTCCTACGAGCAGTACTTC.

This clonotype was found a few times. CDR3 loop: CASTPMVGGAEKLFF. CDR3 coding DNA: TGTGCCAGCACCCCTATGGTGGGGGGCGCTGAAAAACTGTTTTTT. This chain joins TRBV6-1 and TRBJ1-4; maybe TRBD1 (6 bases). Germline CDR1 is MNHNS and CDR2 is SASEGT. The CDR3 is made up of 15 amino acids. V shed 7 bases and J shed 7 bases, with 19 bases lying between them.

CDR3 sequence reads: CSARDRQGRSKNIQYF. The CDR3 DNA sequence: TGCAGTGCTAGAGATAGGCAGGGGCGATCCAAAAACATTCAGTACTTC. V and J are TRBV20-1 and TRBJ2-4; TRBD1 might be the D (6 bases). Per germline, CDR1 DFQATT and CDR2 SNEGSKA (reference sequence). Deletions cut 0 bases from V and 2 bases from J, with 14 bases between. This CDR3 has 16 residues.